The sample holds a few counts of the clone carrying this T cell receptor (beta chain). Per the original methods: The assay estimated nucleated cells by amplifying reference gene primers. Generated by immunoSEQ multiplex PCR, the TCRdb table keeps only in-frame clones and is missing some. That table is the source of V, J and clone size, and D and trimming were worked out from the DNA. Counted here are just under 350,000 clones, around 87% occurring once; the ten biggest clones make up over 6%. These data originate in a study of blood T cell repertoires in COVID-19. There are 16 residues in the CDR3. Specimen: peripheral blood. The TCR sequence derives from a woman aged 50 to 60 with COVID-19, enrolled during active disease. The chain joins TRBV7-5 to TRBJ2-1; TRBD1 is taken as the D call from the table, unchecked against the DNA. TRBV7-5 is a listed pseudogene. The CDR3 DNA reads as TGTGCCAGAAGCCCCACCCGGACAGAGAAATACAATGAGCAGTTCTTC. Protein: CARSPTRTEKYNEQFF.